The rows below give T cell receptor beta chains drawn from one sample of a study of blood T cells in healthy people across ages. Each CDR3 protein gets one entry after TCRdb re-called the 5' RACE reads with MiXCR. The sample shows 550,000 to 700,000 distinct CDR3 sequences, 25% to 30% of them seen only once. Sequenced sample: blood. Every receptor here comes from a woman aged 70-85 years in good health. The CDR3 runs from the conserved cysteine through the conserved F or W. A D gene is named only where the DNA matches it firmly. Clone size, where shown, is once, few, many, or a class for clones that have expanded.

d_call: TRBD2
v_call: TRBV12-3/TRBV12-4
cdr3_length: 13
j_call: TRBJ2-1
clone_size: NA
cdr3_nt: TGTGCCAGCAGTTTAATGACTAGCCGGGAGCAGTTCTTC
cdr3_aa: CASSLMTSREQFF

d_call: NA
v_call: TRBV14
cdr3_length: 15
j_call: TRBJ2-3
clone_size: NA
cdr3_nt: TGTGCCAGCAGCCAGGGGGTCCGGAGGGCAGATACGCAGTATTTT
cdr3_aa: CASSQGVRRADTQYF

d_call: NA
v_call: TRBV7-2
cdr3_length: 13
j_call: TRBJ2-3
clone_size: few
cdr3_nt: TGTGCCAGCAGCTTAGGGATGAAAGATACGCAGTATTTT
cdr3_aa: CASSLGMKDTQYF

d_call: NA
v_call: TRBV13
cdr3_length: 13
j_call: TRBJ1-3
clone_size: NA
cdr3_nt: TGTGCCGGCAGCCGACAGACTGGAAACACCATATATTTT
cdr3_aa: CAGSRQTGNTIYF

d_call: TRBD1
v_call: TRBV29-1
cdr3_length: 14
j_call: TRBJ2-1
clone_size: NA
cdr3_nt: TGCAGCGTTGAAGGCGACAGGGGGTTCGAGGAGCAGTTCTTC
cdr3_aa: CSVEGDRGFEEQFF

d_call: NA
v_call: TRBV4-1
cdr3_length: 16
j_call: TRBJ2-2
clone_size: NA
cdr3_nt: TGCGCCAGCAGCCAAGCGTGGGGGCAGAACACCGGGGAGCTGTTTTTT
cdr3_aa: CASSQAWGQNTGELFF

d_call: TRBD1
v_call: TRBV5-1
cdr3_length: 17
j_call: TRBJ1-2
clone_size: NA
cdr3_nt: TGCGCCAGCAGCTACATGGCCGGGGACAGGGATAACTATGGCTACACCTTC
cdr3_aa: CASSYMAGDRDNYGYTF

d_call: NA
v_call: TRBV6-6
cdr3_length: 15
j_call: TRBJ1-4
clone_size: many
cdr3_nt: TGTGCCAGCAGGGATCCGGGACGGCGAAATGAAAAACTGTTTTTT
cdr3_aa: CASRDPGRRNEKLFF

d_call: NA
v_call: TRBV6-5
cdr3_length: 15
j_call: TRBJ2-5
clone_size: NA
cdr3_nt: TGTGCCAGCAGTTACTCGGGCCGGATCCAAGAGACCCAGTACTTC
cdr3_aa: CASSYSGRIQETQYF

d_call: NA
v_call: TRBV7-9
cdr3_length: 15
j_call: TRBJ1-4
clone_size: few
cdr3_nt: TGTGCCAGCAGCTTCCAGGCGGGGGACAATGAAAAACTGTTTTTT
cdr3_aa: CASSFQAGDNEKLFF

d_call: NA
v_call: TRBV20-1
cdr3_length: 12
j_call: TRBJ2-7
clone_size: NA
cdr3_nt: TGCACCGCCATGGGGCGAGGATACGAGCAGTACTTC
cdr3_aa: CTAMGRGYEQYF

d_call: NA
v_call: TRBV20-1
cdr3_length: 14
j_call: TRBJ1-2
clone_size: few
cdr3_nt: TGCAGTGCTAGTCCCCGGACGGGCGACTATGGCTACACCTTC
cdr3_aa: CSASPRTGDYGYTF

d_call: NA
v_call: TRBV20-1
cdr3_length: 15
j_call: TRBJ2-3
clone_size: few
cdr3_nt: TGCAGTGCTAGAGATCCCAACCGCTTCACAGATACGCAGTATTTT
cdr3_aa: CSARDPNRFTDTQYF

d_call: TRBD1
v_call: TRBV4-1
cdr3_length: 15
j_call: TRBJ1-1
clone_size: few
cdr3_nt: TGCGCCAGCAGCCCCCGGGACAGCCGCAGGGCTGAAGCTTTCTTT
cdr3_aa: CASSPRDSRRAEAFF

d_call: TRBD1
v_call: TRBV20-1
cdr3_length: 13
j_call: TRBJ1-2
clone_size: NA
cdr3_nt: TGCAGTGCTCATGACAGGGTTGACTATGGCTACACCTTC
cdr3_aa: CSAHDRVDYGYTF

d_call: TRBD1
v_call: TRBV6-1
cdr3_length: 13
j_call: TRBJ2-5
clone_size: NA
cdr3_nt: TGTGCCAGCAGTGATGGGACAGGGTCCTCTGAGTTCTTC
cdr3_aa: CASSDGTGSSEFF

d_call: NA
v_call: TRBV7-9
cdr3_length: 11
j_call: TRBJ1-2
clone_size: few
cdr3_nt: TGTGCCAGCAGCTTAGCGGTGGACTACACCTTC
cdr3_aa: CASSLAVDYTF

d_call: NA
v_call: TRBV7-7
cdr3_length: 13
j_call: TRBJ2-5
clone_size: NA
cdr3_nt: TGTGCCTGCAGTGGGGGCCTCCAAGAGACCCAGTACTTC
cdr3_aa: CACSGGLQETQYF

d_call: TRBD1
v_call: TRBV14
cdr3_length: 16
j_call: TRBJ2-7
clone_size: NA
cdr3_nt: TGTGCCAGCAGCCAGGGCAAGGGACAGGGGAACTACGAGCAGTACTTC
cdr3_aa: CASSQGKGQGNYEQYF

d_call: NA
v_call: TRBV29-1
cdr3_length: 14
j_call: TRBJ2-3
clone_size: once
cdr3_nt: TGCAGCGCCGAAGGGACAACTAGCACAGATACGCAGTATTTT
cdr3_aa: CSAEGTTSTDTQYF

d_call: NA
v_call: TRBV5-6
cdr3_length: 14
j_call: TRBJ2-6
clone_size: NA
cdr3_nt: TGTGCCAGCAGCTTGGGCGGTGGGGCCAACGTCCTGACTTTC
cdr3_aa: CASSLGGGANVLTF

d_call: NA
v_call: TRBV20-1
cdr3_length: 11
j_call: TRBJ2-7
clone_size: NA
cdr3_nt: TGCAGTGCCCCCGAAGGATACGAGCAGTACTTC
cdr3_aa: CSAPEGYEQYF

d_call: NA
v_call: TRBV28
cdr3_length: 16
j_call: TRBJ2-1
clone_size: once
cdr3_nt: TGTGCCAGCAGTCCCACAGGGGGCGGGGGGGCGGTTGAGCAGTTCTTC
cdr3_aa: CASSPTGGGGAVEQFF

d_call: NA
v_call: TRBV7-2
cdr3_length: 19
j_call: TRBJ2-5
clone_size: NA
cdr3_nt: TGTGCCAGCAGCTTAGGTTTCTCGCGGGGGCGACGGGCAGGAGAGACCCAGTACTTC
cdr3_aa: CASSLGFSRGRRAGETQYF

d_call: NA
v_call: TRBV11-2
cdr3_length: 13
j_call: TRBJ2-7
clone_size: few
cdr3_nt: TGTGCCAGCAGCCCCCCGGTCGTGTTGGAGCAGTACTTC
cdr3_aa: CASSPPVVLEQYF

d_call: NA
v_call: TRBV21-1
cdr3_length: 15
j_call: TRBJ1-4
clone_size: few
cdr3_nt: TGTGCCAACCTGGATGGTCAACCAACTAATGAAAAACTGTTTTTT
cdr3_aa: CANLDGQPTNEKLFF

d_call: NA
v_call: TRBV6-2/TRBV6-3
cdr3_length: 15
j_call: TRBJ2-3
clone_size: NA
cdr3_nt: TGTGCCAGCAGTTTGACGGCCATCTCCACAGATACGCAGTATTTT
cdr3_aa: CASSLTAISTDTQYF

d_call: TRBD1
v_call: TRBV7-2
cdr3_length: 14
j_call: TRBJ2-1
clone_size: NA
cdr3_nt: TGTGCCAGCAAAAAGGGGGCCTCCTACAATGAGCAGTTCTTC
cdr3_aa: CASKKGASYNEQFF

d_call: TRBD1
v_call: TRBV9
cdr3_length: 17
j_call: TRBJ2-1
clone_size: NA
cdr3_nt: TGTGCCAGCAGCCCCTCGCACAGGGGGCTCGGGTTCAATGAGCAGTTCTTC
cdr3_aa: CASSPSHRGLGFNEQFF

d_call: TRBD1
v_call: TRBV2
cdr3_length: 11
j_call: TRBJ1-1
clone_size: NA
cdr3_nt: TGTGCCAGCAGTGTGGCAGGGGGGGCTTTCTTT
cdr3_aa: CASSVAGGAFF

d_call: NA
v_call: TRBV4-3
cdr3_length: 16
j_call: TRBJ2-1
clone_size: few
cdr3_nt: TGCGCCAGCAGCCAAGAGCCAGGGATTTCTTACGATGAGCAGTTCTTC
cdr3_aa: CASSQEPGISYDEQFF

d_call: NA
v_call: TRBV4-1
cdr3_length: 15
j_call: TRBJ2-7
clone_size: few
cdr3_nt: TGCGCCAGCAGCCCTCTGGGCTTTTCATCCTACGGGCAGTACTTC
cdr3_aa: CASSPLGFSSYGQYF

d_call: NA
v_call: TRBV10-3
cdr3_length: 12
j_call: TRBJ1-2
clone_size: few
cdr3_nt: TGTGCCATCAGTGAGTCGAGCTATGGCTACACCTTC
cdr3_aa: CAISESSYGYTF

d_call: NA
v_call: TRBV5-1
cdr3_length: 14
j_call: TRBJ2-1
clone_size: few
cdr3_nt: TGCGCCAGCAGCTTGAGGCTAGCGAACAATGAGCAGTTCTTC
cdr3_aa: CASSLRLANNEQFF

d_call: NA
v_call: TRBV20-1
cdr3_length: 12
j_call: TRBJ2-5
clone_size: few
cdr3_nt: TGCAGTGCTTCACAGTTGTTGGAGACCCAGTACTTC
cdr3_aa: CSASQLLETQYF

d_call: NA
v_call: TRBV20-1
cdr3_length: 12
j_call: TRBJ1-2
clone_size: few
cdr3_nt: TGCAGTGCTAGAGACTCCAACTATGGCTACACCTTC
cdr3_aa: CSARDSNYGYTF

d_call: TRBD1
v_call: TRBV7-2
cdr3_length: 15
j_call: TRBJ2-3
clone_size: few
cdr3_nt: TGTGCCAGCAGCAGCTGGACAGGGACCACAGATACGCAGTATTTT
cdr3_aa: CASSSWTGTTDTQYF

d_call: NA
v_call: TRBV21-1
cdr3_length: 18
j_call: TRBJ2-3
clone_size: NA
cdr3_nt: TGTGCCAGCAGCAAACCCGGGGCCGTCAGGAGACCAAACTATACGCAGTATTTT
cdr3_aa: CASSKPGAVRRPNYTQYF

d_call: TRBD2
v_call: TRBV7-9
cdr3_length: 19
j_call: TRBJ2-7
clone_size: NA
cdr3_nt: TGTGCCAGCAGCTTAGGCCCAAGCCCAAATAGCGGGATATCCTACGAGCAGTACTTC
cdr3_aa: CASSLGPSPNSGISYEQYF

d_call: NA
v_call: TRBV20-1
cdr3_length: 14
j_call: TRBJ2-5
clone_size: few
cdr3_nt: TGCAGTGCTGCCCCCCTGGACAGACCCGAGACCCCGTACTTC
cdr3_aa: CSAAPLDRPETPYF

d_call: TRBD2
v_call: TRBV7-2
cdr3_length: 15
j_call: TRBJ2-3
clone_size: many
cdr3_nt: TGTGCCAGCAGCCTCGGGACTAGCGGGGGAGATACGCAGTATTTT
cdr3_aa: CASSLGTSGGDTQYF

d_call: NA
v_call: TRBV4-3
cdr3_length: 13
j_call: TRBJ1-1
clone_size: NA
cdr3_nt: TGCGCCAGCAGCCAAGTAGGTCGGACTGAAGCTTTCTTT
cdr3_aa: CASSQVGRTEAFF

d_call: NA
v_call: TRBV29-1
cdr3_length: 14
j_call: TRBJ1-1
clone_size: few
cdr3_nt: TGCAGCGTTGAAGATCAGGGTGGGAACACTGAAGCTTTCTTT
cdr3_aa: CSVEDQGGNTEAFF

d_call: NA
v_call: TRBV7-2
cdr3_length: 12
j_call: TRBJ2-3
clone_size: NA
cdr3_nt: TGTGCCAGCAGCCCCTTTCAGGATACGCAGTATTTT
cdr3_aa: CASSPFQDTQYF

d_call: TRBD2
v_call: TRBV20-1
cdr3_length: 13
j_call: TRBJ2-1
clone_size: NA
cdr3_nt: TGCAGTGTTAGAGGACTAGCAGTCAATGAGCAGTTCTTC
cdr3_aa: CSVRGLAVNEQFF

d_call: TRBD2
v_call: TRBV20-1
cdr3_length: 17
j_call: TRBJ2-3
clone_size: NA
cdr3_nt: TGCAGTGCTAGAGATCCCGGGGGTAGCGGGAGGGGAGATACGCAGTATTTT
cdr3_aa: CSARDPGGSGRGDTQYF

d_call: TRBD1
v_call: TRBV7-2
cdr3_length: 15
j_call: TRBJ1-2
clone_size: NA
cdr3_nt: TGTGCCAGCAGCCCTCAGACAGGGGGTTTCTATGGCTACACCTTC
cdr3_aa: CASSPQTGGFYGYTF

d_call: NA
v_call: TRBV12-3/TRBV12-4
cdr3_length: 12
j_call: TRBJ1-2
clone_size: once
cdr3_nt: TGTGCCAGCAGTTTTAGGGATCGGGGCTACACCTTC
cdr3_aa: CASSFRDRGYTF

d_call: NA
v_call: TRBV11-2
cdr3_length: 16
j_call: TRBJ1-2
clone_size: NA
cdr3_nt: TGTGCCAGCAGCTTAGAGAATACAGGATTTTTTTATGGCTACACCTTC
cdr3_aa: CASSLENTGFFYGYTF

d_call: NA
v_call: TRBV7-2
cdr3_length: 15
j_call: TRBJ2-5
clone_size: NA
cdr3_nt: TGTGCCAGCAGTGCGGGGACAGTCTATGGAGAGACCCAGTACTTC
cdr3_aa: CASSAGTVYGETQYF